One sample yielded the 28 T cell receptor beta chains listed below, sequenced in a study of ipilimumab plus nivolumab after autologous stem cell transplantation. The repertoire was sequenced with immunoSEQ multiplex PCR; TCRdb's copy has only in-frame clones and lacks some. The repertoire holds roughly 20,000 clones, with 77% as singletons. The sample consisted of PBMCs, taken in a trial of ipilimumab plus nivolumab as post-transplant consolidation. Receptors originate from a male donor with diffuse large B-cell lymphoma.

The chain carries TRBV10-3 and TRBJ1-5; no firm D call. V was pared by 8 bases and J by 7 bases, with 12 bases between. This CDR3 contains 12 residues. The germline CDR1 and CDR2 sequences are ENHRY and SYGVKD. CDR3 region: CAIENPGQPQHF. CDR3 bases: TGTGCCATCGAAAACCCGGGACAGCCCCAGCATTTT.

V usage is TRBV28 and J usage is TRBJ2-5; TRBD2 matches 8 bases. The CDR3 runs to 15 residues. The trim removed 5 bases at V and 2 bases at J, leaving 7 bases unmatched. CDR1 and CDR2 from the germline V gene are MDHEN and SYDVKM. The CDR3 region has the DNA TGTGCCAGCAGTCCCCAAGCGGGGGCGCAAGAGACCCAGTACTTC. Protein: CASSPQAGAQETQYF.

The gene calls are TRBV7-3 and TRBJ1-2, with 7 bases matching TRBD1. V dropped 4 bases and J dropped 4; count of bases not matched to a gene: 9. The CDR3 sequence is 15 residues long. Per germline, CDR1 SGHTA and CDR2 FQGTGA. CDR3 loop: CASSSTLGDSYGYTF. The CDR3 DNA is TGTGCCAGCAGCTCGACTCTTGGGGACAGCTATGGCTACACCTTC.

This chain connects TRBV7-9 to TRBJ2-7; TRBD1 matches 7 bases. Germline values: CDR1 SEHNR, CDR2 FQNEAQ (reference sequence). V was pared by 2 bases and J by 3 bases, with 1 base of the junction left unmatched. There are 13 residues in the CDR3. The CDR3 nucleotides are TGTGCCAGCAGCTTATCAGGGGGCTACGAGCAGTACTTC. Encoded protein: CASSLSGGYEQYF.

V is TRBV30 and J is TRBJ1-6, with 7 bases matching TRBD1. With V trimmed by 4 bases and J by 6 bases, 3 bases remained unmatched. Per the germline V gene, CDR1 is GTSNPN and CDR2 is SVGIG (reference sequence). The CDR3 is 13 amino acids. CDR3 sequence reads: CAWNRDSNSPLHF. The CDR3 DNA reads as TGTGCCTGGAATCGGGACAGTAATTCACCCCTCCACTTT.

Comments on this clone: This CDR3 is also generated by other DNA sequences in the sample. The genes are TRBV7-2 and TRBJ1-3; weak D call: TRBD1 (6 bases). V lost 7 bases to trimming and J lost 2 bases, with 9 bases between them. The CDR3 is 13 residues long. Germline CDR1 SGHTA, CDR2 FQGNSA. CDR3 region: CASTRTAGNTIYF. The CDR3 nucleotides are TGTGCCAGCACCCGGACAGCTGGAAACACCATATATTTT.

A few counts support this clone. The CDR3 DNA is TGTGCCAGCAGCTCCCCGGAGAACAATGAGCAGTTCTTC. Translating gives CASSSPENNEQFF. The chain uses TRBV11-2 and TRBJ2-1; D uncertain. CDR1 is SGHAT and CDR2 is FQNNGV in the germline V gene. The CDR3 runs to 13 residues. V lost 4 bases and J 5 bases, leaving 9 bases between the germline ends.

The chain carries TRBV6-1 and TRBJ2-1; D remains ambiguous. CDR3 size: 14 residues. Trimming shortened V by 4 bases and J by 8 bases, and 15 bases separated the two germline ends. Germline CDR1 MNHNS, CDR2 SASEGT. CDR3 protein: CASSVGSVVDEQFF. CDR3 in DNA: TGTGCCAGCAGTGTGGGGTCCGTGGTCGATGAGCAGTTCTTC.

A note on this clone: This likely traces to a read error, being one base from a far larger clone. The sample has other DNA sequences that encode this CDR3 too. V is TRBV29-1 and J is TRBJ2-5; 15 nucleotides agree with TRBD2. The germline V gene encodes CDR1 SQVTM and CDR2 ANQGSEA. The CDR3 length is 19 residues. CDR3 protein: CRVDGVGTSGGTSQETQYF. CDR3 DNA: TGCCGCGTTGACGGGGTGGGGACTAGCGGGGGGACCAGCCAAGAGACCCAGTACTTC.

This chain uses TRBV20-1 with TRBJ2-7; no clear D gene. The length of the CDR3 is 11 residues. The germline CDR1 and CDR2 sequences are DFQATT and SNEGSKA (reference sequence). Trimming removed 3 bases at V and 1 base at J, with 4 bases between. This CDR3 reads CSASQSYEQYF. Written as DNA, the CDR3 is TGCAGTGCTAGTCAGTCCTACGAGCAGTACTTC.

The J gene is TRBJ2-7, the V gene TRBV5-6; D assignment may be TRBD1 or TRBD2 (5 bases each). The CDR3 is made up of 16 amino acids. V was cut by 4 bases and J by 5 bases, with 22 bases left in between. Germline V lookup: CDR1 SGHDT, CDR2 YYEEEE. The CDR3 sequence: CASSTGPGTLGHEQYF. DNA of the CDR3: TGTGCCAGCAGCACCGGACCCGGGACGCTAGGACACGAGCAGTACTTC. The variable domain in full, with the rest retrieved from reference TRBV5-6 and TRBJ2-7, is DAGVTQSPTHLIKTRGQQVTLRCSPKSGHDTVSWYQQALGQGPQFIFQYYEEEERQRGNFPDRFSGHQFPNYSSELNVNALLLGDSALYLCASSTGPGTLGHEQYFGPGTRLTVT.

The chain joins TRBV28 to TRBJ1-1, with a possible D match to TRBD1 (6 bases). CDR1 and CDR2 from the germline V gene are MDHEN and SYDVKM. The CDR3 runs to 15 residues. The V end lost 5 bases, the J end lost 1 base, and 14 bases lay between the germline ends. The CDR3 loop reads CASSTSGTRNTEAFF. CDR3 DNA: TGTGCCAGCAGTACGTCCGGGACACGGAACACTGAAGCTTTCTTT.

This sequence joins TRBV6-6 and TRBJ2-7; TRBD1 agrees at 8 bases. Per germline, CDR1 MNHNY and CDR2 SVGAGI (reference sequence). The CDR3 covers 13 residues. Losses at the gene ends were 7 bases for V and 3 bases for J; bases not matched to a gene: 5. CDR3: CASTPGTGYEQYF. The CDR3 DNA is TGTGCCAGCACCCCCGGGACAGGCTACGAGCAGTACTTC.

The rearrangement uses TRBV9 and TRBJ2-4, with 8 positions matching TRBD2. V trimming: 5 bases; J trimming: 6 bases; junction bases outside the gene matches: 7. Germline values: CDR1 SGDLS, CDR2 YYNGEE. The CDR3 runs 14 residues. The CDR3 here is CASSPGGTRNIQYF. The DNA for the CDR3 is TGTGCCAGCAGTCCGGGGGGGACACGAAACATTCAGTACTTC.

The rearrangement uses TRBV7-9 and TRBJ1-1; D may be TRBD1 (6 bases). Trimming removed 4 bases from V and 6 bases from J, with 15 bases in between. This CDR3 has 14 amino acids. Looked up from germline, CDR1 is SEHNR and CDR2 is FQNEAQ (reference sequence). This CDR3 is CASSSRSQGPEAFF. In nucleotides, the CDR3 is TGTGCCAGCAGCTCGCGGTCTCAGGGGCCTGAAGCTTTCTTT. The full variable domain, with the rest looked up from reference TRBV7-9 and TRBJ1-1, is DTGVSQNPRHKITKRGQNVTFRCDPISEHNRLYWYRQTLGQGPEFLTYFQNEAQLEKSRLLSDRFSAERPKGSFSTLEIQRTEQGDSAMYLCASSSRSQGPEAFFGQGTRLTVV.

This chain connects TRBV11-2 to TRBJ2-1; TRBD1 is a possible D gene (6 bases). The germline gives CDR1 SGHAT, CDR2 FQNNGV. The length of the CDR3 is 12 residues. V was clipped by 5 bases and J by 11 bases, with 13 bases between them. Here the CDR3 DNA reads TGTGCCAGCAGCGCCGCCGGACAGCAGCAGTTCTTC. Translated, it gives CASSAAGQQQFF. Looking up the rest from reference TRBV11-2 and TRBJ2-1 gives the full variable domain: EAGVAQSPRYKIIEKRQSVAFWCNPISGHATLYWYQQILGQGPKLLIQFQNNGVVDDSQLPKDRFSAERLKGVDSTLKIQPAKLEDSAVYLCASSAAGQQQFFGPGTRLTVL.

The rearrangement uses TRBV5-1 and TRBJ1-1; D remains unclear. Looked up from germline, CDR1 is SGHRS and CDR2 is YFSETQ. The ends were cut back, 0 bases at V and 1 base at J, with 10 bases in the middle. The CDR3 covers 15 residues. The CDR3 DNA reads as TGCGCCAGCAGCTTGGGGAGGGATACGAACACTGAAGCTTTCTTT. Translation gives CASSLGRDTNTEAFF.

As DNA, the CDR3 is TGTGCCAGCAGCTTAACGGGGGGACAGGGCGAAAAACTGTTTTTT. This encodes CASSLTGGQGEKLFF. This rearrangement joins TRBV7-3 to TRBJ1-4, with 9 bases that match TRBD1. The germline gives CDR1 SGHTA, CDR2 FQGTGA. V was pared by 0 bases and J by 8 bases, with 4 bases of the junction left unmatched. The CDR3 runs 15 residues. Full variable domain (outside the CDR3, taken from reference TRBV7-3 and TRBJ1-4): GAGVSQTPSNKVTEKGKYVELRCDPISGHTALYWYRQSLGQGPEFLIYFQGTGAADDSGLPNDRFFAVRPEGSVSTLKIQRTERGDSAVYLCASSLTGGQGEKLFFGSGTQLSVL.

V and J are TRBV4-3 and TRBJ1-2; the D is unclear. The CDR3 runs to 13 residues. Trimming removed 4 bases from V and 0 bases from J, with 6 bases in between. The V gene's germline CDR1 is LGHNA and CDR2 YSLEER. CDR3 nucleotides: TGCGCCAGCAGCCCAATATCTAACTATGGCTACACCTTC. Amino acid sequence: CASSPISNYGYTF.

V is TRBV23-1 and J is TRBJ1-1; 9 bases line up with TRBD1. TRBV23-1 is an ORF for which the function is uncertain. The CDR3 length is 15 residues. The V segment lost 0 bases and the J segment 3 bases; nucleotides outside the gene matches: 2. Here the CDR3 DNA reads TGCGCCAGCAGTCAATCGCGGGACAGGGACACTGAAGCTTTCTTT. The encoded protein is CASSQSRDRDTEAFF.

In this sample, this clone turned up a few times. V usage is TRBV7-2 and J usage is TRBJ2-7; either TRBD1 or TRBD2 may supply D (5 bases each). CDR1 and CDR2 from the germline V gene are SGHTA and FQGNSA. This CDR3 has 14 amino acids. V was cut by 2 bases and J by 2 bases, with 10 bases left in between. CDR3 nucleotides: TGTGCCAGCAGCTTACACGGGGACCCCTACGAGCAGTACTTC. It yields the protein CASSLHGDPYEQYF.

V gene TRBV4-2 combines with J gene TRBJ2-5, with 15 bases lining up with TRBD2. With 1 base clipped from V and 5 bases from J, the junction kept 8 bases outside the gene matches. Germline CDR1 is LGHNA and CDR2 is YNFKEQ. CDR3 size: 18 residues. The CDR3: CASSQGTSGGAVEETQYF. The CDR3 DNA is TGTGCCAGCAGCCAAGGGACTAGCGGGGGGGCAGTAGAGGAGACCCAGTACTTC.

This clone was detected once. CDR3 in amino acids: CASTSWRGLSTGELFF. CDR3 nucleotide sequence: TGTGCCAGCACCTCGTGGCGGGGATTGAGCACCGGGGAGCTGTTTTTT. The chain combines TRBV28 with TRBJ2-2, with D possibly TRBD2 on 6 matching bases. This CDR3 is built from 16 residues. From germline, CDR1 is MDHEN and CDR2 SYDVKM. Trimming removed 7 bases at V and 4 bases at J, with 19 bases between.

The chain recombines TRBV9 with TRBJ1-2, with D tentatively TRBD1 (6 bases). This CDR3 contains 14 residues. CDR1 SGDLS and CDR2 YYNGEE come from the germline V gene. V shed 0 bases and J shed 1 base, with 7 bases lying between them. CDR3 loop: CASSVADSNYGYTF. The CDR3 DNA reads as TGTGCCAGCAGCGTAGCGGACAGTAACTATGGCTACACCTTC. Full variable domain (remainder filled in from reference TRBV9 and TRBJ1-2): DSGVTQTPKHLITATGQRVTLRCSPRSGDLSVYWYQQSLDQGLQFLIQYYNGEERAKGNILERFSAQQFPDLHSELNLSSLELGDSALYFCASSVADSNYGYTFGSGTRLTVV.

This clone was detected a few times. The chain couples TRBV7-3 to TRBJ1-6, with D unclear. Trimming shortened V by 2 bases and J by 12 bases, and 2 bases separated the two germline ends. The V gene's germline CDR1 is SGHTA and CDR2 FQGTGA. This CDR3 contains 10 residues. CDR3 sequence reads: CASSLGPLHF. Here the CDR3 DNA reads TGTGCCAGCAGCTTAGGACCCCTCCACTTT. Drawing the rest from reference TRBV7-3 and TRBJ1-6, the complete variable domain is GAGVSQTPSNKVTEKGKYVELRCDPISGHTALYWYRQSLGQGPEFLIYFQGTGAADDSGLPNDRFFAVRPEGSVSTLKIQRTERGDSAVYLCASSLGPLHFGNGTRLTVT.

This clone was observed once. The chain is built from TRBV7-3 and TRBJ2-3; D is perhaps TRBD1 or TRBD2 (5 bases each). V was cut by 1 base and J by 2 bases, with 10 bases left in between. Germline CDR1 reads SGHTA; CDR2 reads FQGTGA. The CDR3 has 15 residues. The CDR3 reads CASSLSEGPTDTQYF. CDR3 DNA: TGTGCCAGCAGCTTAAGCGAGGGACCCACAGATACGCAGTATTTT.

This chain links TRBV5-1 with TRBJ2-1; maybe TRBD1 (6 bases). Trimming took off 4 bases at V and 0 bases at J, with 11 bases between the two ends. CDR1 and CDR2 (germline): SGHRS, YFSETQ. The CDR3 consists of 15 residues. In DNA, the CDR3 is TGCGCCAGCAGCCCAGGACAGACCTCCTACAATGAGCAGTTCTTC. Its protein product is CASSPGQTSYNEQFF.

The chain combines TRBV28 with TRBJ2-2, with 12 bases matching TRBD2. The CDR3 loop spans 14 amino acids. J gave up 4 bases and V 10 bases, and 4 bases lay outside the gene matches. The germline gives CDR1 MDHEN, CDR2 SYDVKM. The CDR3 DNA sequence: TGTGCCACCTGGACTAGCGGGGCCACCGGGGAGCTGTTTTTT. Its protein product is CATWTSGATGELFF.